Reported below is one T cell receptor beta chain. V lost 4 bases and J lost 3, with 18 bases in between. The CDR3 consists of 16 residues. Germline loops: CDR1 KGHSH, CDR2 LQKENI. The data derive from a study of blood T cell repertoires in COVID-19. Profiling relied on immunoSEQ multiplex PCR, and the TCRdb table lists in-frame clones only, not all of them. The repertoire holds about 390,000 clones, with 87% as singletons. The sequence derives from a woman between 45 and 60 years old who had recovered from COVID-19. V is TRBV18 and J is TRBJ1-1; possible D gene TRBD1, 6 bases. The sequenced sample consisted of PBMCs or T cells enriched from blood (not recorded which). The CDR3 loop is CASSLLRGTTDTEAFF. The DNA for the CDR3 is TGTGCCAGCTCACTTCTTAGGGGGACTACAGACACTGAAGCTTTCTTT.